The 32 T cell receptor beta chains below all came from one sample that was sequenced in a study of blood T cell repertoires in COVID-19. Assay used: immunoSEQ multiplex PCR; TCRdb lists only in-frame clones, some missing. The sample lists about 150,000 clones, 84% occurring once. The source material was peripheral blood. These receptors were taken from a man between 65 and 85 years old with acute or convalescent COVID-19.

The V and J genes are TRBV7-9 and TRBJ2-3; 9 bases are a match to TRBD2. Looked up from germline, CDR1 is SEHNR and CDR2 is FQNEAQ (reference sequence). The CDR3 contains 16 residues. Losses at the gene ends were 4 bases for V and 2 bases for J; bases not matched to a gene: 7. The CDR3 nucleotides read TGTGCCAGCAGCTACGGACTAGCGCCCTCCACAGATACGCAGTATTTT. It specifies CASSYGLAPSTDTQYF.

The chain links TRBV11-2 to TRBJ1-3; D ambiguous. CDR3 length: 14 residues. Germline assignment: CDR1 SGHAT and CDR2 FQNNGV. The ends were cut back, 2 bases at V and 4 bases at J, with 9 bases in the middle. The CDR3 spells CASSLTRGGNTIYF. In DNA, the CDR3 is TGTGCCAGCAGCTTAACTAGAGGGGGAAACACCATATATTTT.

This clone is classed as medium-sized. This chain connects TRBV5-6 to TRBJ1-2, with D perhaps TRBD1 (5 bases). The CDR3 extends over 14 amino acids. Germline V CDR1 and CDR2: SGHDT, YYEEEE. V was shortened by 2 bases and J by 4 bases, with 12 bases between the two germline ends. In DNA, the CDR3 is TGTGCCAGCAGCTTTGCGACAGCCGGCTATGGCTACACCTTC. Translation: CASSFATAGYGYTF.

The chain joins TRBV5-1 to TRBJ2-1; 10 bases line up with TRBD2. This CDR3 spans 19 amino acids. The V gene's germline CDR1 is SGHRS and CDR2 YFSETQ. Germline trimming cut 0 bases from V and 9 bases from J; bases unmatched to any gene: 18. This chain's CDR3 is CASSLVEATRASGSCEQFF. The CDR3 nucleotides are TGCGCCAGCAGCTTGGTGGAGGCCACGCGGGCTAGCGGGAGTTGTGAGCAGTTCTTC. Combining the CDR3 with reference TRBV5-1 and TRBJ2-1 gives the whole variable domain KAGVTQTPRYLIKTRGQQVTLSCSPISGHRSVSWYQQTPGQGLQFLFEYFSETQRNKGNFPGRFSGRQFSNSRSEMNVSTLELGDSALYLCASSLVEATRASGSCEQFFGPGTRLTVL.

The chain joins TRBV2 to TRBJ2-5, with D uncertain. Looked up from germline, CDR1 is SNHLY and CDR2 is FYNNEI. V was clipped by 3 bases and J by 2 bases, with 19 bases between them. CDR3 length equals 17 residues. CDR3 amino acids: CASSDLGFHLIQETQYF. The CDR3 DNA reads TGTGCCAGCAGTGACCTAGGCTTCCACCTTATACAAGAGACCCAGTACTTC.

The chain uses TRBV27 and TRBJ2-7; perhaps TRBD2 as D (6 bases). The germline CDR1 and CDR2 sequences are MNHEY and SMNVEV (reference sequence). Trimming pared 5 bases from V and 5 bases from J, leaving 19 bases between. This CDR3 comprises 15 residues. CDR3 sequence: CASSPRELRYDEQYF. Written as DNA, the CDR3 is TGTGCCAGCAGTCCACGGGAGTTACGATATGACGAGCAGTACTTC.

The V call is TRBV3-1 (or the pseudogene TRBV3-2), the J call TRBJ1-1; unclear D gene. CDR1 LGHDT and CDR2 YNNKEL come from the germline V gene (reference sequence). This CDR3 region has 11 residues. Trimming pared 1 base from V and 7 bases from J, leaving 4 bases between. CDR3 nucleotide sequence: TGTGCCAGCAGCCAAGTCAGTGAAGCTTTCTTT. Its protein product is CASSQVSEAFF.

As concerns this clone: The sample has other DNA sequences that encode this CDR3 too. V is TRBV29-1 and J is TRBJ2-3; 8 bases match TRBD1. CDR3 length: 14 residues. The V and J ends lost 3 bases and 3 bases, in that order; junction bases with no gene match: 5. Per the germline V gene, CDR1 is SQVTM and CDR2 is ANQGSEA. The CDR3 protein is CSVEGQGATDTQYF. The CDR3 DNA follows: TGCAGCGTTGAGGGGCAGGGGGCAACAGATACGCAGTATTTT.

Here the CDR3 DNA reads TGTGCCACCTCGGGACATGGCCTTAGCAATCAGCCCCAGCATTTT. Protein sequence: CATSGHGLSNQPQHF. The rearrangement joins TRBV6-5 to TRBJ1-5; TRBD1 is a possible D gene (6 bases). Germline CDR1 and CDR2: MNHEY and SVGAGI. This CDR3 is 15 amino acids long. Trimming cost V 10 bases and J 0 bases, with 16 bases left between them.

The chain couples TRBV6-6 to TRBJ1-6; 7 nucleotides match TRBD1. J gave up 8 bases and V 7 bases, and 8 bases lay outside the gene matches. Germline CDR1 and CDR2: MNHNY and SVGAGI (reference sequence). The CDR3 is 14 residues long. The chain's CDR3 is CASIGGQSHSPLHF. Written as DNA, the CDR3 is TGTGCCAGCATAGGGGGACAGTCGCATTCACCCCTCCACTTT.

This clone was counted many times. Written as DNA, the CDR3 is TGTGCCAGCTCCGCTTCGGGGGATAACACTGAAGCTTTCTTT. Residues: CASSASGDNTEAFF. This rearrangement joins TRBV18 to TRBJ1-1; TRBD1 is a possible D gene (5 bases). The germline V gene encodes CDR1 KGHSH and CDR2 LQKENI. V dropped 6 bases and J dropped 2 bases, with 13 bases sitting between them. This CDR3 region has 14 residues.

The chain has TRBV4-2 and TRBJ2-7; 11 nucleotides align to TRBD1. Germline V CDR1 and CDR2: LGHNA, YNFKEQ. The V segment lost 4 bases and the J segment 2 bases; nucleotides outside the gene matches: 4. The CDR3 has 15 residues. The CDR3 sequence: CASSPQDRGPYEQYF. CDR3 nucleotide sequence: TGTGCCAGCAGCCCCCAGGACAGGGGGCCCTACGAGCAGTACTTC.

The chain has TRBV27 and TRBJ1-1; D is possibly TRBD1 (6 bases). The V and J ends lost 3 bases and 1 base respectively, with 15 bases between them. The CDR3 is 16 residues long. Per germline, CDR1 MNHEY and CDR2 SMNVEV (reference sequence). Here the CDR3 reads CASSLRGGSWNTEAFF. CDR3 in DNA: TGTGCCAGCAGTTTGAGGGGGGGATCCTGGAACACTGAAGCTTTCTTT.

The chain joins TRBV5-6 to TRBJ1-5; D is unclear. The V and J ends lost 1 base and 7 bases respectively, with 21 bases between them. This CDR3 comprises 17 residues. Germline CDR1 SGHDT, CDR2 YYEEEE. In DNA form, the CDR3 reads TGTGCCAGCAGCTTGTCACCTGAGGGCGAGGTGAACCAGCCCCAGCATTTT. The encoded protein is CASSLSPEGEVNQPQHF. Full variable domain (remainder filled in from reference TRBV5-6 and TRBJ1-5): DAGVTQSPTHLIKTRGQQVTLRCSPKSGHDTVSWYQQALGQGPQFIFQYYEEEERQRGNFPDRFSGHQFPNYSSELNVNALLLGDSALYLCASSLSPEGEVNQPQHFGDGTRLSIL.

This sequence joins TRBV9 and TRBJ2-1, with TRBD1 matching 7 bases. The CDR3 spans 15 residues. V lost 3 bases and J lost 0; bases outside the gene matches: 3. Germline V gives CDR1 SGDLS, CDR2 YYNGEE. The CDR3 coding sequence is TGTGCCAGCAGCGACAGGGGCAGCTCCTACAATGAGCAGTTCTTC. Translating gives CASSDRGSSYNEQFF.

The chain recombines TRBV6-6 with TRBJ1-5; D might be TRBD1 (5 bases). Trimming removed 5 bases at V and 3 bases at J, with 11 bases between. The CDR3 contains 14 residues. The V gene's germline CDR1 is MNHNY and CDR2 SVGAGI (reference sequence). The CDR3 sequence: CASSAGGTNQPQHF. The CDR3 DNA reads TGTGCCAGCAGTGCTGGGGGGACCAATCAGCCCCAGCATTTT.

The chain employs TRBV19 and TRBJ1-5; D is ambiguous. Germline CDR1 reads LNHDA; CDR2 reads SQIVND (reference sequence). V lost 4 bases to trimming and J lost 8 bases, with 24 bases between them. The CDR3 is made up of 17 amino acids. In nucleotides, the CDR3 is TGTGCCAGTAGTACACCCCCCAGTAGTCTGGGGAGAGAGCCCCAGCATTTT. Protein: CASSTPPSSLGREPQHF.

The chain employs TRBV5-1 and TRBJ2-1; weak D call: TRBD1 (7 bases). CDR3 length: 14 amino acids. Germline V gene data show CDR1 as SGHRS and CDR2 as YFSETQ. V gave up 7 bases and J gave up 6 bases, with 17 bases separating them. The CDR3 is CASGAGQSSNEQFF. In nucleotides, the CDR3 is TGCGCCAGCGGTGCGGGACAGTCTAGCAATGAGCAGTTCTTC.

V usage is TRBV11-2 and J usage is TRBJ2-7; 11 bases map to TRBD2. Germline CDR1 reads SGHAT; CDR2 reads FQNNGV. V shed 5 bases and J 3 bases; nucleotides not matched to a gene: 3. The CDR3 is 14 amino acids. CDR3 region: CASSQGLADYEQYF. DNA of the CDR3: TGTGCCAGCAGCCAGGGACTAGCGGACTACGAGCAGTACTTC.

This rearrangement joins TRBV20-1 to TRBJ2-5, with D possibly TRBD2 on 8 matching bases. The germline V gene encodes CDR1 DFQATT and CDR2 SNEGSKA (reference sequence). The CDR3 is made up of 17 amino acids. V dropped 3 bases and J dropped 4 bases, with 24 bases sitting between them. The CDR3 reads CSASTGAGGALGETQYF. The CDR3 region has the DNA TGCAGTGCTAGTACAGGGGCGGGAGGTGCCCTAGGAGAGACCCAGTACTTC.

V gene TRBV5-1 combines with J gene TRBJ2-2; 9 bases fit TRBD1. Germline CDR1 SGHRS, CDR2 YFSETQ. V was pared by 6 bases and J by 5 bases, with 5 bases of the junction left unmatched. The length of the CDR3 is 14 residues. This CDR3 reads CASTMTGGTGELFF. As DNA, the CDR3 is TGCGCCAGCACCATGACAGGGGGTACCGGGGAGCTGTTTTTT.

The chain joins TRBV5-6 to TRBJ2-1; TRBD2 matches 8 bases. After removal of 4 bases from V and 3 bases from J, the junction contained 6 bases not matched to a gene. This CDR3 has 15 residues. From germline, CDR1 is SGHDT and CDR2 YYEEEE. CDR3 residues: CASSPGGLDYNEQFF. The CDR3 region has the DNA TGTGCCAGCAGCCCCGGGGGACTAGACTACAATGAGCAGTTCTTC.

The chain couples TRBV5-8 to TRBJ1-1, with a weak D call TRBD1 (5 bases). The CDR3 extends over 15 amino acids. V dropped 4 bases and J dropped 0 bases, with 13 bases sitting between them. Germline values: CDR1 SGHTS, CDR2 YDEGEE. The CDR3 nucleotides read TGTGCCAGCAGCCAGGGTGGACGGCTGAACACTGAAGCTTTCTTT. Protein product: CASSQGGRLNTEAFF.

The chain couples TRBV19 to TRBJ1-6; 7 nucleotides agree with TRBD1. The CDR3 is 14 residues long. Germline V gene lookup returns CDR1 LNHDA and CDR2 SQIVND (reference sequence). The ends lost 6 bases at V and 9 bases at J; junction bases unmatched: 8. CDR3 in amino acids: CASSPTGKGSPLHF. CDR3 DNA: TGTGCCAGTAGCCCGACAGGGAAAGGTTCACCCCTCCACTTT.

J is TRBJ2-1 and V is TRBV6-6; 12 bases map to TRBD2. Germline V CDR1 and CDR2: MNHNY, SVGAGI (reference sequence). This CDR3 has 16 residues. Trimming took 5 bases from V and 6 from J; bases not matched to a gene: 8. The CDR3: CASSAASGRDGNEQFF. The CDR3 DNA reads TGTGCCAGCAGTGCCGCTAGCGGGAGGGATGGCAATGAGCAGTTCTTC.

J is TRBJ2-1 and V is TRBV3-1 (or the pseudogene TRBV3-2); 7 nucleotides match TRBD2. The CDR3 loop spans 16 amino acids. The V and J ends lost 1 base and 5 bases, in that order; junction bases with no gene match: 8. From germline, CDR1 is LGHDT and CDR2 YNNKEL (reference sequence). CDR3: CASSQVAGPRNNEQFF. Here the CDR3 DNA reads TGTGCCAGCAGCCAAGTAGCGGGCCCCCGAAACAATGAGCAGTTCTTC.

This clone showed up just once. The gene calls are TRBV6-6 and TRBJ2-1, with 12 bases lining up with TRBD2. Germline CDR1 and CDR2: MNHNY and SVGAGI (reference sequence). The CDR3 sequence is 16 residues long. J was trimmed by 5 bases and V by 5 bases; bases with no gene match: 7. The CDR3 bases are TGTGCCAGCAGTGCCCCTAGCGGGAGGGCCCACAATGAGCAGTTCTTC. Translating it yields CASSAPSGRAHNEQFF.

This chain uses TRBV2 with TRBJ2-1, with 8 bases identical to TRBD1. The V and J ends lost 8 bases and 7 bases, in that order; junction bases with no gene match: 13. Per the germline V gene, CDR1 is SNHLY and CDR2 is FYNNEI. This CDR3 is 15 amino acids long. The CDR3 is CASPIFDRGANEQFF. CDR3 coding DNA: TGTGCCAGCCCGATATTTGACAGGGGAGCAAATGAGCAGTTCTTC.

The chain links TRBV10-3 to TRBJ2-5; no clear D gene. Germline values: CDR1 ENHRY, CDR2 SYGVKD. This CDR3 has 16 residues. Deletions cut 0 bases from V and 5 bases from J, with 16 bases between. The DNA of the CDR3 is TGTGCCATCAGTGAGTCGACCCCCAGCGTGGGTGAGACCCAGTACTTC. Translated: CAISESTPSVGETQYF.

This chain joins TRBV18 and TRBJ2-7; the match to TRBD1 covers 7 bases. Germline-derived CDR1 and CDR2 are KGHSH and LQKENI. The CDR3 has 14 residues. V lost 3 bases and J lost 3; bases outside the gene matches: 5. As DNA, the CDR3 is TGTGCCAGCTCACCCTACCGGGACAGCTACGAGCAGTACTTC. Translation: CASSPYRDSYEQYF.

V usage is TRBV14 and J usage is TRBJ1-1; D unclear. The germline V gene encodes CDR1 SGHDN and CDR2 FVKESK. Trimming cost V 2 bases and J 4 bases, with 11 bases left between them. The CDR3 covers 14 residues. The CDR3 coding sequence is TGTGCCAGCAGCCAACACCCCAGCGGCACTGAAGCTTTCTTT. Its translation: CASSQHPSGTEAFF.

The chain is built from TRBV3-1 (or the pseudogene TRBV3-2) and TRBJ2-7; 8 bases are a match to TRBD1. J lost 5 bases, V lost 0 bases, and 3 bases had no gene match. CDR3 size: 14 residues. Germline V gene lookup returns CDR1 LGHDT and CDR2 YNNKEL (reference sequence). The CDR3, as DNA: TGTGCCAGCAGCCAAGACAGGGGGCTAAACGAGCAGTACTTC. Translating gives CASSQDRGLNEQYF.